These T cell receptor beta chains were read from a single sample in a study of cytomegalovirus exposure and HLA in healthy donors. Clones were sequenced by immunoSEQ multiplex PCR, and TCRdb holds only the in-frame ones, with some missing. The sample carries 220,000 or so clones, around 90% recorded once. Input material: PBMCs. The receptors come from a woman aged 18-35 years in good health and CMV-seropositive. Both conserved end residues are trimmed from each CDR3.

v_call cdr3_aa
TRBV5-1 ASSLEGLNEKLF
TRBV5-1 ASSPGLAGVGSNTGELF
TRBV11-2 ASSLVGGVLT
TRBV5-6 ASSQNRGMQPQH
TRBV25-1 ASSATAEQY
TRBV5-1 ASSLGTSGSYNEQF
TRBV29-1 SVVPRAAITEAF
TRBV5-1 ASSATTGVNTEAF
TRBV6-1 ASSIRTGINQPQH
TRBV28 ASSQVSPAYEQY